These 9 T cell receptor beta chains were all obtained from the same sample, sequenced in a study of cytomegalovirus exposure and HLA in healthy donors. A multiplex PCR was run with 60 Vbeta primers and 13 Jbeta primers. The repertoire was sequenced with immunoSEQ multiplex PCR; TCRdb's copy has only in-frame clones and lacks some. The sample lists 90,000 to 120,000 clones, approximately 76% occurring once. The sequencing input was PBMCs. The origin of the receptors is a man aged 18 to 30 in good health and CMV-seronegative.

There are a few counts of this clone. Other nucleotide sequences in the sample specify the same CDR3. V is TRBV5-1 and J is TRBJ2-7; weak D call: TRBD1 (7 bases). Germline V gene sequence: CDR1 SGHRS, CDR2 YFSETQ. The V end was cut by 0 bases, the J end by 2 bases, with 15 bases between. The length of the CDR3 is 16 residues. CDR3 protein: CASSLERQGLPYEQYF. The CDR3 DNA is TGCGCCAGCAGCTTGGAGCGACAGGGACTTCCCTACGAGCAGTACTTC.

The chain recombines TRBV5-1 with TRBJ2-1, with D possibly matching TRBD1 (6 bases). V was clipped by 4 bases and J by 5 bases, with 10 bases between them. Germline-derived CDR1 and CDR2 are SGHRS and YFSETQ. The CDR3 length is 13 residues. The CDR3 DNA is TGCGCCAGCAGCGGGACAACCCACAATGAGCAGTTCTTC. Protein sequence: CASSGTTHNEQFF.

This clone appeared a few times. The sample contains more than one DNA sequence encoding this CDR3. CDR3 sequence: CSARGQGLTEAFF. CDR3 in DNA: TGCAGCGCCCGCGGACAGGGTCTCACTGAAGCTTTCTTT. The chain couples TRBV29-1 to TRBJ1-1; TRBD1 matches 8 bases. V lost 7 bases and J lost 4; bases outside the gene matches: 8. The CDR3 length is 13 residues. From germline, CDR1 is SQVTM and CDR2 ANQGSEA.

The chain combines TRBV7-6 with TRBJ2-3, with D perhaps TRBD2 (5 bases). The germline V gene encodes CDR1 SGHVS and CDR2 FNYEAQ. This CDR3 has 14 residues. Trimming cost V 1 base and J 6 bases, with 11 bases left between them. The DNA of the CDR3 is TGTGCCAGCAGCTTAGGGTCCGGGGAGGATACGCAGTATTTT. Translating gives CASSLGSGEDTQYF.

In this sample, this clone turned up once. Here the CDR3 reads CASSLGGQNTEAFF. CDR3 coding DNA: TGTGCCAGCAGTTTAGGTGGACAGAACACTGAAGCTTTCTTT. This sequence joins TRBV27 and TRBJ1-1, with D possibly TRBD1 on 5 matching bases. This CDR3 spans 14 amino acids. Germline loops: CDR1 MNHEY, CDR2 SMNVEV (reference sequence). V lost 2 bases, J lost 1 base, and 8 bases lay in between.

The CDR3 sequence is CASMGSGRVSNGGGQIEQFF. The CDR3 DNA reads TGTGCCAGCATGGGGTCGGGTCGGGTTTCCAACGGGGGGGGCCAAATAGAGCAGTTCTTC. The J gene is TRBJ2-1, the V gene TRBV5-4; 8 nucleotides agree with TRBD2. The CDR3 totals 20 residues. The germline CDR1 and CDR2 sequences are SGHNT and YYREEE (reference sequence). The junction had 30 bases not matched to a gene; V was cut back by 6 bases and J by 10 bases.

A note on this clone: Other DNA sequences in this sample translate to the same CDR3. The chain carries TRBV10-3 and TRBJ2-6; no reliable D call. This CDR3 has 14 residues. Deletions cut 3 bases from V and 1 base from J, with 4 bases between. The germline gives CDR1 ENHRY, CDR2 SYGVKD. The CDR3, as DNA: TGTGCCATCAGTGATTCTTCTGGGGCCAACGTCCTGACTTTC. Protein sequence: CAISDSSGANVLTF.

V usage is TRBV29-1 and J usage is TRBJ2-5, with 7 bases identical to TRBD2. Germline V gene data show CDR1 as SQVTM and CDR2 as ANQGSEA. This CDR3 comprises 13 residues. V lost 6 bases to trimming and J lost 2 bases; unmatched junction nucleotides: 6. CDR3 sequence (DNA): TGCAGCGTAGCGGGACGGTTACAAGAGACCCAGTACTTC. This translates into CSVAGRLQETQYF.

The V and J genes are TRBV5-4 and TRBJ2-5; weak D call: TRBD2 (7 bases). Trimming cost V 9 bases and J 1 base, with 16 bases left between them. The germline gives CDR1 SGHNT, CDR2 YYREEE (reference sequence). This CDR3 region has 14 residues. The CDR3 reads CATGGGGPQETQYF. The CDR3 DNA is TGTGCCACCGGAGGCGGGGGCCCCCAAGAGACCCAGTACTTC.